Below are 9 T cell receptor beta chains sequenced from a single sample in a study of siplizumab effects on memory and regulatory T cells (dated by TCRdb to between 2018 and 2021). No cognate antigen is known for these TCRs. For less than seven days, cells in the mixed lymphocyte reaction were kept in coculture at 37 degrees C. To prepare the library, the immunoSEQ multiplex PCR assay was applied. TCRdb stores this immuneACCESS table with in-frame sequences only. Part of the clones is absent; in the studies checked, under half of the shortfall reflects unresolved V genes, and no reason is known for the rest. Here the sample has around 20,000 clones; more than 35% occur a single time. In total, the top ten clones hold roughly 5% of the sample. Material for sequencing was CFSE-low (dividing) CD4+ T cells sorted from an allogeneic mixed lymphocyte reaction. The receptors were sampled from a human donor in good health; the cells came from an allogeneic mixed lymphocyte reaction.

This clone was seen more than once but under ten times. V and J are TRBV6-6 and TRBJ1-1, with D possibly being TRBD1 (5 bases). This CDR3 spans 14 amino acids. V was clipped by 5 bases and J by 3 bases, with 13 bases between them. Germline assignment: CDR1 MNHNY and CDR2 SVGAGI (reference sequence). In nucleotides, the CDR3 is TGTGCCAGCAGTCCAGGGATTTTGGACACTGAAGCTTTCTTT. Its translation: CASSPGILDTEAFF.

This clone appeared a few times. This sequence joins TRBV7-2 and TRBJ2-5, with 7 bases identical to TRBD1. V gave up 1 base and J gave up 4 bases; unmatched junction bases: 0. Germline CDR1 SGHTA, CDR2 FQGNSA. This CDR3 contains 13 residues. The CDR3, as DNA: TGTGCCAGCAGCTTAGACAGGGGAGAGACCCAGTACTTC. Translation gives CASSLDRGETQYF.

The sample holds a few counts of this clone. This rearrangement joins TRBV5-1 to TRBJ1-2; no definite D call. The V end was cut by 0 bases, the J end by 2 bases, with 5 bases between. The CDR3 spans 13 residues. Germline V gene lookup returns CDR1 SGHRS and CDR2 YFSETQ. The CDR3 bases are TGCGCCAGCAGCTTGGACGGAAACTATGGCTACACCTTC. Protein: CASSLDGNYGYTF.

This clone was picked up a small number of times. The V call is TRBV25-1, the J call TRBJ2-5, with a possible D match to TRBD2 (6 bases). The CDR3 totals 17 residues. The V gene lost 4 bases and the J gene lost 5 bases, with 23 bases spanning the gap. Germline V lookup: CDR1 MGHDK, CDR2 SYGVNS. This CDR3 reads CASSASPGGEAFETQYF. The CDR3 nucleotides read TGTGCCAGCAGTGCGTCCCCCGGGGGAGAGGCATTCGAGACCCAGTACTTC.

The chain couples TRBV28 to TRBJ2-5; D unresolved. The CDR3 loop spans 14 amino acids. In germline, CDR1 is MDHEN, CDR2 SYDVKM. Trimming took 2 bases from V and 0 from J, leaving 7 bases between them. CDR3 sequence (DNA): TGTGCCAGCAGTTTACGGTTTTACCAAGAGACCCAGTACTTC. Translating it yields CASSLRFYQETQYF.

A few counts support this clone. The chain has TRBV5-1 and TRBJ1-1; possibly TRBD1 for D (5 bases). CDR3 size: 13 residues. V lost 4 bases and J lost 5, with 12 bases in between. CDR1 is SGHRS and CDR2 is YFSETQ in the germline V gene. CDR3 sequence reads: CASSQRGVTEAFF. The CDR3 nucleotides read TGCGCCAGCAGCCAAAGAGGGGTAACTGAAGCTTTCTTT.

This sequence joins TRBV28 and TRBJ1-1; maybe TRBD1 (6 bases). The V gene's germline CDR1 is MDHEN and CDR2 SYDVKM. V lost 8 bases and J 1 base, leaving 11 bases between the germline ends. The CDR3 loop spans 13 amino acids. CDR3 region: CASGMGQNTEAFF. The CDR3 DNA reads TGTGCCAGCGGCATGGGACAGAACACTGAAGCTTTCTTT.

J is TRBJ1-2 and V is TRBV5-1; D might be TRBD1 (6 bases). CDR3 length equals 14 residues. Germline V lookup: CDR1 SGHRS, CDR2 YFSETQ. The ends were cut back, 0 bases at V and 3 bases at J, with 9 bases in the middle. CDR3 in DNA: TGCGCCAGCAGCTTGGGGTGGACAGACTATGGCTACACCTTC. Translated: CASSLGWTDYGYTF.

The J gene is TRBJ2-3, the V gene TRBV2, with D perhaps TRBD1 or TRBD2 (5 bases each). In germline, CDR1 is SNHLY, CDR2 FYNNEI. The CDR3 loop spans 11 amino acids. The ends were cut back, 6 bases at V and 8 bases at J, with 9 bases in the middle. The CDR3: CASRGVITQYF. CDR3 nucleotide sequence: TGTGCCAGCAGGGGGGTAATTACGCAGTATTTT.